The 23 T cell receptor beta chains below come from one sample, sequenced in a study of OX40 agonist ivuxolimab in advanced cancers. The repertoire was sequenced with immunoSEQ multiplex PCR; TCRdb's copy has only in-frame clones and lacks some. The data contain tens of thousands of clones, about nine tenths of them singletons. The sequencing here drew on CD4+ or CD8+ T cells sorted from blood, taken in a trial of the OX40 agonist ivuxolimab. These TCRs come from an adult with an advanced solid tumor such as melanoma, head and neck, liver or kidney cancer.

The chain combines TRBV30 with TRBJ1-5; TRBD1 is a possible D gene (5 bases). This CDR3 spans 17 amino acids. V lost 0 bases, J lost 1 base, and 16 bases lay in between. Germline V gives CDR1 GTSNPN, CDR2 SVGIG (reference sequence). CDR3 sequence: CAWSVGLMGPSNQPQHF. The CDR3 nucleotides are TGTGCCTGGAGTGTGGGATTGATGGGACCGAGCAATCAGCCCCAGCATTTT.

The chain uses TRBV5-1 and TRBJ1-2; no firm D call. The germline V and J ends were trimmed by 0 bases and 6 bases, with 15 bases remaining between them. The CDR3 spans 15 residues. Germline V gives CDR1 SGHRS, CDR2 YFSETQ. CDR3 in DNA: TGCGCCAGCAGCTTGGGTCAGTACGGGGTGGATGGCTACACCTTC. Translating it yields CASSLGQYGVDGYTF.

There are a few counts of this clone. The chain links TRBV7-8 to TRBJ2-7, with 10 bases aligning to TRBD2. CDR1 and CDR2 from the germline V gene are SGHVS and FQNEAQ. Losses at the gene ends were 5 bases for V and 3 bases for J; bases not matched to a gene: 25. The CDR3 contains 21 residues. CDR3 amino acids: CASSVSGASAGGPSLGYEQYF. The CDR3 nucleotides read TGTGCCAGCAGCGTCTCGGGGGCGTCAGCGGGAGGGCCCTCGTTGGGCTACGAGCAGTACTTC.

The chain links TRBV28 to TRBJ2-7; no reliable D call. There are 13 residues in the CDR3. V lost 5 bases to trimming and J lost 2 bases, with 10 bases between them. CDR1 is MDHEN, CDR2 SYDVKM, per germline. The CDR3 protein is CASSPLGTYEQYF. CDR3 sequence (DNA): TGTGCCAGCAGTCCGCTAGGTACCTACGAGCAGTACTTC.

V and J are TRBV28 and TRBJ2-7, with TRBD1 identical over 9 bases. V lost 3 bases, J lost 9 bases, and 9 bases stayed unmatched. Germline loops: CDR1 MDHEN, CDR2 SYDVKM. This CDR3 comprises 14 residues. The CDR3 region is CASSLMGQGAGQYF. The DNA of the CDR3 is TGTGCCAGCAGTTTGATGGGACAGGGTGCGGGGCAGTACTTC.

V is TRBV2 and J is TRBJ1-5; no clear D gene. The V end was cut by 1 base, the J end by 0 bases, with 4 bases between. This CDR3 region has 14 residues. Germline CDR1 and CDR2: SNHLY and FYNNEI. CDR3 in DNA: TGTGCCAGCAGTGAAGTTGGTAGCAATCAGCCCCAGCATTTT. Protein sequence: CASSEVGSNQPQHF.

V usage is TRBV10-2 and J usage is TRBJ2-7; tentatively, D is TRBD1 (5 bases). V gave up 6 bases and J gave up 4 bases, with 7 bases separating them. This CDR3 spans 11 amino acids. Germline V gives CDR1 WSHSY, CDR2 SAAADI. The CDR3 DNA follows: TGCGCCAGCAGACAGGAGTACGAGCAGTACTTC. The encoded protein is CASRQEYEQYF.

The V and J genes are TRBV5-4 and TRBJ2-3; 9 bases map to TRBD2. Trimming cost V 4 bases and J 4 bases; bases outside gene matches: 13. Germline CDR1 SGHNT, CDR2 YYREEE (reference sequence). The CDR3 loop spans 17 amino acids. The DNA for the CDR3 is TGTGCCAGCAGCCCCGGGACTAGCACTCGTTTTTCAGATACGCAGTATTTT. Its protein is CASSPGTSTRFSDTQYF.

This sequence joins TRBV18 and TRBJ2-3; D is uncertain. The V and J ends lost 6 bases and 6 bases respectively, with 10 bases between them. The CDR3 is 12 residues long. CDR1 and CDR2 from the germline V gene are KGHSH and LQKENI. The chain's CDR3 is CASSGLEDTQYF. The CDR3, as DNA: TGTGCCAGCTCGGGATTGGAGGATACGCAGTATTTT. The whole variable domain, remainder taken from reference TRBV18 and TRBJ2-3, is NAGVMQNPRHLVRRRGQEARLRCSPMKGHSHVYWYRQLPEEGLKFMVYLQKENIIDESGMPKERFSAEFPKEGPSILRIQQVVRGDSAAYFCASSGLEDTQYFGPGTRLTVL.

The genes are TRBV6-6 and TRBJ1-4; D unresolved. Germline CDR1 and CDR2: MNHNY and SVGAGI (reference sequence). V was trimmed by 2 bases and J by 5 bases, leaving 9 bases between them. This CDR3 is built from 14 residues. CDR3 region: CASSYRQSNEKLFF. In DNA, the CDR3 is TGTGCCAGCAGTTACCGCCAGTCCAATGAAAAACTGTTTTTT.

This clone has a single count. The rearrangement uses TRBV7-9 and TRBJ2-7, with 13 bases fitting TRBD2. The CDR3 runs to 16 residues. The germline CDR1 and CDR2 sequences are SEHNR and FQNEAQ (reference sequence). V lost 4 bases to trimming and J lost 2 bases; unmatched junction nucleotides: 5. The CDR3 is CASSSGLAGDPYEQYF. CDR3 nucleotide sequence: TGTGCCAGCAGCTCAGGACTAGCGGGGGACCCCTACGAGCAGTACTTC.

The chain links TRBV6-5 to TRBJ1-2; TRBD1 matches 7 bases. Unmatched junction bases numbered 4, after V lost 5 bases and J lost 4 bases. The CDR3 is 13 amino acids. The germline gives CDR1 MNHEY, CDR2 SVGAGI. CDR3 loop: CASSVGQSYGYTF. Here the CDR3 DNA reads TGTGCCAGCAGTGTGGGACAGTCCTATGGCTACACCTTC.

The rearrangement joins TRBV5-6 to TRBJ1-1, with unresolved D. Germline lookup yields CDR1 SGHDT and CDR2 YYEEEE. The V end was cut by 2 bases, the J end by 3 bases, with 11 bases between. The CDR3 extends over 14 amino acids. The CDR3 loop reads CASSLYTADTEAFF. The CDR3 DNA is TGTGCCAGCAGCTTATATACCGCGGACACTGAAGCTTTCTTT.

This clone was seen only a few times. This chain connects TRBV4-1 to TRBJ2-7, with D perhaps matching TRBD1 (5 bases). Germline CDR1 reads MGHRA; CDR2 reads YSYEKL. The CDR3 is made up of 14 amino acids. The V and J ends lost 0 bases and 5 bases respectively, with 11 bases between them. For the CDR3, the DNA is TGCGCCAGCAGCCAAGATATCGGCAGGGACGAGCAGTACTTC. Protein product: CASSQDIGRDEQYF.

The DNA for the CDR3 is TGTGCCAGCAGCGGGGACAGAGCTAACTATGGCTACACCTTC. Translating gives CASSGDRANYGYTF. The chain couples TRBV2 to TRBJ1-2, with 7 bases lining up with TRBD1. The trim removed 6 bases at V and 0 bases at J, leaving 4 bases unmatched. This CDR3 contains 14 residues. Germline CDR1 SNHLY, CDR2 FYNNEI.

The rearrangement links TRBV28 to TRBJ1-3, with TRBD1 as a possible D gene (5 bases). The CDR3 contains 15 residues. V lost 6 bases and J 0 bases, leaving 12 bases between the germline ends. The germline gives CDR1 MDHEN, CDR2 SYDVKM. The CDR3 region has the DNA TGTGCCAGCAGCATTGGGGGGAACTCTGGAAACACCATATATTTT. It yields the protein CASSIGGNSGNTIYF.

This chain connects TRBV2 to TRBJ2-5; D is possibly TRBD1 (5 bases). Trimming took off 1 base at V and 5 bases at J, with 14 bases between the two ends. Germline CDR1 and CDR2: SNHLY and FYNNEI. The CDR3 is 15 residues long. The CDR3 DNA is TGTGCCAGCAGTGAAGATACAGGACACGGGGAGACCCAGTACTTC. It is translated as CASSEDTGHGETQYF.

The CDR3 reads CASSFGYSPSSGNTIYF. CDR3 in DNA: TGTGCCAGCAGCTTTGGGTACAGTCCCAGCTCTGGAAACACCATATATTTT. The rearrangement joins TRBV5-5 to TRBJ1-3; no clear D gene. Germline V lookup: CDR1 SGHKS, CDR2 YYEKEE (reference sequence). This CDR3 is 17 amino acids long. Trimming pared 2 bases from V and 0 bases from J, leaving 15 bases between.

The chain carries TRBV9 and TRBJ2-1; D not certain. V was trimmed by 4 bases and J by 7 bases, leaving 12 bases between them. Germline values: CDR1 SGDLS, CDR2 YYNGEE. The CDR3 is made up of 13 amino acids. CDR3 region: CASSLSARNEQFF. The DNA of the CDR3 is TGTGCCAGCAGCCTATCCGCGCGGAATGAGCAGTTCTTC.

The chain links TRBV5-1 to TRBJ2-1; 7 bases are shared with TRBD2. CDR3 length: 11 amino acids. Germline V gene data show CDR1 as SGHRS and CDR2 as YFSETQ. Trimming took 4 bases from V and 8 from J; bases not matched to a gene: 0. The chain's CDR3 is CASSAGDEQFF. The CDR3 coding sequence is TGCGCCAGCAGCGCGGGGGATGAGCAGTTCTTC.

The V call is TRBV18, the J call TRBJ1-1; D is unresolved. The V gene's germline CDR1 is KGHSH and CDR2 LQKENI. Trimming took off 6 bases at V and 0 bases at J, with 14 bases between the two ends. The CDR3 loop spans 15 amino acids. CDR3 residues: CASSPTSGVNTEAFF. As DNA, the CDR3 is TGTGCCAGCTCGCCAACGTCCGGCGTGAACACTGAAGCTTTCTTT.

This rearrangement joins TRBV6-6 to TRBJ2-2; D ambiguous. Germline CDR1 reads MNHNY; CDR2 reads SVGAGI (reference sequence). This CDR3 has 15 residues. Trimming took off 6 bases at V and 6 bases at J, with 17 bases between the two ends. CDR3 DNA sequence: TGTGCCAGCAGGGTGTTCCGAATGGTCGCCGGGGAGCTGTTTTTT. Amino acid sequence: CASRVFRMVAGELFF.

The chain recombines TRBV11-2 with TRBJ2-3; perhaps TRBD2 as D (5 bases). V was clipped by 1 base and J by 10 bases, with 21 bases between them. This CDR3 has 16 amino acids. From germline, CDR1 is SGHAT and CDR2 FQNNGV. CDR3 coding DNA: TGTGCCAGCAGCTTAGGGTTGAGTGTGGACGGGGTGGCGCAGTATTTT. It codes for CASSLGLSVDGVAQYF.